The 18 T cell receptor beta chains below were found in one sample sequenced in a study of T cells in Graves' hyperthyroidism and ophthalmopathy (dated by TCRdb to the late 2010s). The library was produced with multiplex PCR. The sequencer listed for this sample is Illumina HiSeq 2000. The TCR beta CDR3 regions were amplified from RNA transcripts. For the first round of RT-PCR on the TCR CDR3, the HTBI primer set was used together with the Qiagen OneStep RT-PCR kit. TCRdb itself trimmed the public reads at Q25 with fastp, ran MiXCR and retained productive beta chains. Rows with one shared CDR3 protein collapse into an entry with the most common genes and DNA. Counted in this sample were about 400,000 distinct CDR3 sequences; under 15% of them appeared once. The ten largest clones capture 32% of the sample. Sample: blood. The receptors shown here come from a woman in her 30s with Graves' hyperthyroidism.

This clonotype was picked up a small number of times. A much larger clonotype is one base distant, so this may be a read error. The genes are TRBV28 and TRBJ1-5; tentatively, D is TRBD1 (6 bases). The ends were cut back, 10 bases at V and 5 bases at J, with 21 bases in the middle. Germline V gene data show CDR1 as MDHEN and CDR2 as SYDVKM. There are 15 residues in the CDR3. CDR3: CANRASGFSDQPQHF. In nucleotides, the CDR3 is TGTGCCAACAGGGCCTCAGGGTTTTCGGATCAGCCCCAGCATTTT.

For the CDR3, the DNA is TGTGCCAGCAGTTTAATCCAGGGGAACATTCAGTACTTC. It is translated as CASSLIQGNIQYF. The chain employs TRBV12-3 or TRBV12-4 and TRBJ2-4; D is possibly TRBD1 (6 bases). V lost 2 bases, J lost 7 bases, and 9 bases lay in between. The CDR3 contains 13 residues.

This clonotype was detected only a few times. This rearrangement joins TRBV2 to TRBJ2-1, with 11 positions matching TRBD2. CDR3 length equals 15 residues. Germline assignment: CDR1 SNHLY and CDR2 FYNNEI. Unmatched junction bases numbered 5, after V lost 4 bases and J lost 6 bases. CDR3 sequence reads: CASSGLAGGGNEQFF. The DNA of the CDR3 is TGTGCCAGCAGTGGTCTAGCGGGAGGAGGCAATGAGCAGTTCTTC.

In its sample, this clonotype was seen many times. The genes are TRBV6-1 and TRBJ2-5, with 8 positions matching TRBD2. The germline V gene has CDR1 MNHNS and CDR2 SASEGT. J was trimmed by 0 bases and V by 4 bases; bases with no gene match: 7. The CDR3 sequence is 16 residues long. CDR3 bases: TGTGCCAGCAGTGGCTATTCACTAGCGGACCAAGAGACCCAGTACTTC. It yields the protein CASSGYSLADQETQYF.

The chain has TRBV6-1 and TRBJ1-2; TRBD1 matches at 7 bases. CDR1 and CDR2 (germline): MNHNS, SASEGT. With 6 bases clipped from V and 3 bases from J, the junction kept 10 bases outside the gene matches. This CDR3 is built from 15 residues. CDR3 nucleotides: TGTGCCAGCAGAAAAACAGGGGACTCAGACTATGGCTACACCTTC. Residues: CASRKTGDSDYGYTF.

Ten or more counts support this clonotype. This chain uses TRBV7-3 with TRBJ2-1, with 10 nucleotides matching TRBD1. CDR3 length: 12 amino acids. The germline CDR1 and CDR2 sequences are SGHTA and FQGTGA. V dropped 3 bases and J dropped 10; count of bases not matched to a gene: 0. The CDR3 DNA sequence: TGTGCCAGCAGCTTGACAGGGGGCGAGCAGTTCTTC. It yields the protein CASSLTGGEQFF.

This clonotype was counted at least ten times. The chain joins TRBV5-1 to TRBJ2-7; D unclear. Germline CDR1 SGHRS, CDR2 YFSETQ. Deletions cut 7 bases from V and 3 bases from J, with 14 bases between. This CDR3 is built from 13 residues. In DNA form, the CDR3 reads TGCGCCAGCTCAGGCAGGTTAGACTACGAGCAGTACTTC. This sequence encodes CASSGRLDYEQYF.

The gene calls are TRBV20-1 and TRBJ1-5; D unclear. Germline assignment: CDR1 DFQATT and CDR2 SNEGSKA (reference sequence). This CDR3 spans 12 amino acids. V lost 8 bases and J lost 4, with 12 bases in between. The CDR3 DNA follows: TGCAGTTGCGGACGCCTAAATCAGCCCCAGCATTTT. Its translation: CSCGRLNQPQHF.

This clonotype occurred a few times. The genes are TRBV19 and TRBJ2-1; D possibly uses TRBD1 or TRBD2 (6 bases each). Trimming left V 6 bases short and J 12 bases short, with 18 bases between. The CDR3 totals 13 residues. Germline CDR1 reads LNHDA; CDR2 reads SQIVND (reference sequence). This CDR3 is CASSTLGGLVQFF. In nucleotides, the CDR3 is TGTGCCAGTAGCACGTTGGGGGGCCTCGTGCAGTTCTTC.

Points on this clonotype: Given a much more abundant clone one base away, this may be a read error. V is TRBV2 and J is TRBJ2-1; D remains ambiguous. V was clipped by 8 bases and J by 10 bases, with 15 bases between them. Germline V gene sequence: CDR1 SNHLY, CDR2 FYNNEI. CDR3 length: 12 residues. The CDR3, as DNA: TGTGCCAGCCCCGGGCCCCAAAGAGAGCAGTTCTTC. Its translation: CASPGPQREQFF.

This clonotype was seen ten or more times. The chain uses TRBV7-2 and TRBJ2-1, with D uncertain. The CDR3 consists of 14 residues. V gave up 0 bases and J gave up 12 bases, with 15 bases separating them. CDR1 is SGHTA, CDR2 FQGNSA, per germline. The CDR3 DNA follows: TGTGCCAGCAGCTTAGCGCCCCGGAGCCAACCGCAGTTCTTC. This encodes CASSLAPRSQPQFF.

J is TRBJ2-5 and V is TRBV7-9; 10 bases match TRBD2. This CDR3 spans 17 amino acids. From germline, CDR1 is SEHNR and CDR2 FQNEAQ (reference sequence). V was pared by 5 bases and J by 5 bases, with 14 bases of the junction left unmatched. The CDR3 loop reads CASSPGGLAGVEETQYF. The DNA of the CDR3 is TGTGCCAGCAGCCCAGGGGGCCTAGCGGGAGTTGAGGAGACCCAGTACTTC.

There are a few counts of this clonotype. This chain uses TRBV4-1 with TRBJ1-6; D remains ambiguous. Trimming stripped 0 bases from V and 1 base from J, with 4 bases between. Germline-derived CDR1 and CDR2 are MGHRA and YSYEKL. This CDR3 spans 15 amino acids. The CDR3 region is CASSQDWSYNSPLHF. Written as DNA, the CDR3 is TGCGCCAGCAGCCAAGATTGGTCCTATAATTCACCCCTCCACTTT.

This clonotype was counted between two and nine times. The chain combines TRBV28 with TRBJ2-2; 9 nucleotides agree with TRBD2. The CDR3 loop spans 14 amino acids. Germline values: CDR1 MDHEN, CDR2 SYDVKM. Trimming took 8 bases from V and 4 from J; bases not matched to a gene: 5. The CDR3 sequence is CASERAGGTGELFF. DNA for the CDR3: TGTGCCAGCGAAAGAGCGGGAGGCACCGGGGAGCTGTTTTTT.

This clonotype has only one observation. The chain links TRBV29-1 to TRBJ1-1; no definite D call. CDR1 is SQVTM and CDR2 is ANQGSEA in the germline V gene. V lost 8 bases, J lost 1 base, and 14 bases lay in between. This CDR3 spans 13 amino acids. The CDR3 protein is CSTSQDGNTEAFF. CDR3 bases: TGCAGCACCTCCCAGGACGGGAACACTGAAGCTTTCTTT.

This clonotype was detected ten times or more. The chain links TRBV27 to TRBJ2-3, with 12 bases identical to TRBD2. The CDR3 has 16 residues. CDR1 MNHEY and CDR2 SMNVEV come from the germline V gene (reference sequence). Trimming removed 5 bases from V and 7 bases from J; junction bases left unmatched: 10. The CDR3 bases are TGTGCCAGCAGTCTGGGAACTAGCGGGAGGATACATACGCAGTATTTT. Translated: CASSLGTSGRIHTQYF.

This clonotype was found a few times. J is TRBJ2-7 and V is TRBV28; TRBD2 agrees at 10 bases. Germline assignment: CDR1 MDHEN and CDR2 SYDVKM. V shed 2 bases, J shed 6 bases, and the junction held 7 bases outside the gene matches. The CDR3 has 15 amino acids. CDR3 protein: CASSLQASGSREQYF. The CDR3 coding sequence is TGTGCCAGCAGTTTACAGGCTAGCGGGAGTCGCGAGCAGTACTTC.

This clonotype was counted many times. The chain links TRBV6-1 to TRBJ2-1; 11 bases are a match to TRBD2. The CDR3 consists of 15 residues. J gave up 3 bases and V 7 bases, and 5 bases lay outside the gene matches. Germline V gene sequence: CDR1 MNHNS, CDR2 SASEGT. CDR3 region: CASITGTSGYNEQFF. In DNA form, the CDR3 reads TGTGCCAGCATTACCGGGACTAGCGGCTACAATGAGCAGTTCTTC.